The rows below give T cell receptor beta chains drawn from one sample of a study of cytomegalovirus exposure and HLA in healthy donors. This table comes from immunoSEQ multiplex PCR, and its TCRdb copy is limited to in-frame clones, with some not included. The sample consists of approximately 120,000 clones, 81% of them appearing once. Sequencing was done on a sample of PBMCs. The receptors come from a woman aged 25 to 45 in good health and CMV-seronegative. Both conserved end residues are part of each CDR3. Each record gives: CDR3 length, J gene, clone size, V gene, D gene, CDR3 DNA, CDR3 protein. D genes are given only for firm matches. Rows give clone size only sometimes, using once, few, many, or a class for an expanded clone.

>13|TRBJ1-1|once|TRBV5-4|-
TGTGCCAGCAGCGGACCGACAGGCACTGAAGCTTTCTTT
CASSGPTGTEAFF
>14|TRBJ2-7|-|TRBV30|TRBD1
TGTGCCTGGACAGACAGGGGGCTTCCCTACGAGCAGTACTTC
CAWTDRGLPYEQYF
>15|TRBJ1-2|-|TRBV2|TRBD1
TGTGCCAGCACCGACAGTCGGCAGGGGGCGCGTGGCTACACCTTC
CASTDSRQGARGYTF
>14|TRBJ1-2|-|TRBV10-3|TRBD1
TGTGCCATCAGTGAAAGGGGGCGAAACTATGGCTACACCTTC
CAISERGRNYGYTF
>14|TRBJ2-3|few|TRBV11-2|-
TGTGCCAGCAGCACAACGCCGGGGGCAGATACGCAGTATTTT
CASSTTPGADTQYF
>16|TRBJ2-7|-|TRBV4-2|TRBD2
TGTGCCAGTAGGGGGGAGGGGACTAGCCGCCTCGGCGAGCAGTACTTC
CASRGEGTSRLGEQYF
>13|TRBJ1-2|-|TRBV10-3|-
TGTGCCATCAGTCCGAGTGGGGGGGACGGCTACACCTTC
CAISPSGGDGYTF
>16|TRBJ1-5|-|TRBV30|TRBD1
TGTGCCTGGAGTGTCCGGACAGGGGAAAGCGATCAGCCCCAGCATTTT
CAWSVRTGESDQPQHF
>16|TRBJ2-7|-|TRBV10-3|TRBD2
TGTGCCATCAGTGCTGGACTAGCGGGAGCAGCGTACGAGCAGTACTTC
CAISAGLAGAAYEQYF
>12|TRBJ2-1|-|TRBV19|-
TGTGCCAGTAGTTCTACCTCCAATGAGCAGTTCTTC
CASSSTSNEQFF
>15|TRBJ1-1|-|TRBV6-5|-
TGTGCCAGCAGCTCCCAGGGGACCCGAGACACTGAAGCTTTCTTT
CASSSQGTRDTEAFF
>15|TRBJ2-1|-|TRBV7-2|TRBD2
TGTGCCAGCAGGCTCGGACTAGCGGGAGGGGGTGAGCAGTTCTTC
CASRLGLAGGGEQFF
>15|TRBJ2-3|-|TRBV2|TRBD2
TGTGCCAGCAGTGTAGCGGGAAGGGGAACGGGTACGCAGTATTTT
CASSVAGRGTGTQYF
>14|TRBJ2-7|once|TRBV6-5|-
TGTGCCAGCAGTTACCGACTGCTGTCCTACGAGCAGTACTTC
CASSYRLLSYEQYF
>14|TRBJ2-1|-|TRBV5-1|-
TGCGCCAGCAGCTTGGAAGCTAGGTACAATGAGCAGTTCTTC
CASSLEARYNEQFF
>13|TRBJ2-7|-|TRBV7-2|TRBD2
TGTGCCAGCAGCGCGGGAGTTCCCGACGAGCAGTACTTC
CASSAGVPDEQYF
>15|TRBJ2-3|-|TRBV19|TRBD2
TGTGCCAGTAGTAAGGGGACTAGCAGTACAGATACGCAGTATTTT
CASSKGTSSTDTQYF
>17|TRBJ2-1|-|TRBV19|TRBD2
TGTGCCAGTAGTATAGTGGGGCGGGAGTACGCCTACAATGAGCAGTTCTTC
CASSIVGREYAYNEQFF
>17|TRBJ1-5|-|TRBV2|-
TGTGCCAGCAGGGAGGCCACTCATGTCATGGAAACTCAGCCCCAGCATTTT
CASREATHVMETQPQHF
>15|TRBJ2-7|few|TRBV5-1|TRBD2
TGCGCCAGCAGCTCACAGCGGGAGGTCTCCTACGAGCAGTACTTC
CASSSQREVSYEQYF
>15|TRBJ2-3|-|TRBV9|TRBD2
TGTGCCAGCAGCGTAAATCTAGCGGGGACAGATACGCAGTATTTT
CASSVNLAGTDTQYF
>13|TRBJ2-7|-|TRBV5-1|-
TGCGCCAGCAGCTTGGCCACAACCTACGAGCAGTACTTC
CASSLATTYEQYF
>16|TRBJ2-2|-|TRBV12-5|TRBD2
TGTGCTAGTGGATATACTAGCGGGACGAACACCGGGGAGCTGTTTTTT
CASGYTSGTNTGELFF
>13|TRBJ1-2|-|TRBV7-9|-
TGTGCCAGCAGCTTAGAGGAGGATTATGGCTACACCTTC
CASSLEEDYGYTF
>21|TRBJ2-3|-|TRBV7-8|TRBD1
TGTGCCAGCAGCTTTGTGGGACAGGGCTTGGGCGGCCCCCTTCGCACAGATACGCAGTATTTT
CASSFVGQGLGGPLRTDTQYF
>15|TRBJ2-1|-|TRBV19|TRBD2
TGTGCCAGTAGTAAAGGGACTAGTGGTAACAATGAGCAGTTCTTC
CASSKGTSGNNEQFF
>17|TRBJ2-2|-|TRBV11-2|TRBD2
TGTGCCAGCAGCCCCCCCGATGGTGGGGGGGACACCGGGGAGCTGTTTTTT
CASSPPDGGGDTGELFF
>14|TRBJ2-3|-|TRBV9|TRBD1
TGTGCCAGCCCCGGGACAGGGGTCATGGATACGCAGTATTTT
CASPGTGVMDTQYF
>14|TRBJ1-3|-|TRBV10-3|-
TGTGCCATCAGCAGGACAGACCCTGGAAACACCATATATTTT
CAISRTDPGNTIYF
>11|TRBJ2-5|-|TRBV30|-
TGTGCCTGGAGCGACTCCCAGACCCAGTACTTC
CAWSDSQTQYF
>15|TRBJ2-4|-|TRBV6-5|-
TGTGCCAGCAGTTCAGGACTGCCAGCCAAAAACATTCAGTACTTC
CASSSGLPAKNIQYF
>13|TRBJ2-7|-|TRBV25-1|-
TGTGCCAGCAATATGCAGGGCTCCTACGAGCAGTACTTC
CASNMQGSYEQYF
>12|TRBJ2-3|-|TRBV2|-
TGTGCCAGCACACCAGACACAGATACGCAGTATTTT
CASTPDTDTQYF
>15|TRBJ2-5|-|TRBV5-1|TRBD1
TGCGCCAGCAGCTTATGGGACAGGGTCCAAGAGACCCAGTACTTC
CASSLWDRVQETQYF
>15|TRBJ2-5|few|TRBV5-4|-
TGTGCCAGCAGCTGGGGGGGGCAGGGTCAAGAGACCCAGTACTTC
CASSWGGQGQETQYF